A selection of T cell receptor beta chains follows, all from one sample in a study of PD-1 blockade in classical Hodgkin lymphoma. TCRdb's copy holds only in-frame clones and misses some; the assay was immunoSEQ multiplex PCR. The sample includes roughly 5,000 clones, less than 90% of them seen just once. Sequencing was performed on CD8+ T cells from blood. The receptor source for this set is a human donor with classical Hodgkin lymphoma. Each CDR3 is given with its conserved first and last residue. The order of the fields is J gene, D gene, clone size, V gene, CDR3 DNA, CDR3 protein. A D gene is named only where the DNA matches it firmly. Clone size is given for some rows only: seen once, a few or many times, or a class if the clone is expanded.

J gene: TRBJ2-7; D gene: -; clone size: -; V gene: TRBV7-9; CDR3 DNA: TGTGCCAGCAGCTTGGGGGCCACTAACTACGAGCAGTACTTC; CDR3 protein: CASSLGATNYEQYF
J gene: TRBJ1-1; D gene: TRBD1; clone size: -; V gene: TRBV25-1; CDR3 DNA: TGTGCCAGCAGTGATCCACAGGGGGAGGGCACTGAAGCTTTCTTT; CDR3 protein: CASSDPQGEGTEAFF
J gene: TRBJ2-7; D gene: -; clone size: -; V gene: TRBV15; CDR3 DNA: TGTGCCACCAGCAGACATCCGGGACTGCTCCTTTCCGAGCAGTACTTC; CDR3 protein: CATSRHPGLLLSEQYF
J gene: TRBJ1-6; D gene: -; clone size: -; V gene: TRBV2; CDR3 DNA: TGTGCCAGCAGTGAGACAGGAAATTCACCCCTCCACTTT; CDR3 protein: CASSETGNSPLHF
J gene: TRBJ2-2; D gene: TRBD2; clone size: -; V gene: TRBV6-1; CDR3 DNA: TGTGCCAGCAGTATCCGGGAGGACGGGACCGGGGAGCTGTTTTTT; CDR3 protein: CASSIREDGTGELFF
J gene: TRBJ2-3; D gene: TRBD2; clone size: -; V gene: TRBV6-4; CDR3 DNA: TGTGCCAGCAGTGAACTAGCGGGAGGTGGAGATACGCAGTATTTT; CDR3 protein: CASSELAGGGDTQYF
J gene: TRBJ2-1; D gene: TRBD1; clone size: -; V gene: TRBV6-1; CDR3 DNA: TGTGCCAGCAGTGTACAGGGGGGCGCACACAATGAGCAGTTCTTC; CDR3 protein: CASSVQGGAHNEQFF
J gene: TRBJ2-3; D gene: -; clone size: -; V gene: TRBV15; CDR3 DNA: TGTGCCACCAGCAGAGATAATAAGGCCATAGATACGCAGTATTTT; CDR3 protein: CATSRDNKAIDTQYF
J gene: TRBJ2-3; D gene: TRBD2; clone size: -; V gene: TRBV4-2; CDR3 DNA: TGTGCCAGCAGCCAAGCGGGAGGGCCCACAGATACGCAGTATTTT; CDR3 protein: CASSQAGGPTDTQYF
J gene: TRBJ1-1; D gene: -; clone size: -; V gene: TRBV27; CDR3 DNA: TGTGCCAGCAGTTTAGGTGCCTACACTGAAGCTTTCTTT; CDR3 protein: CASSLGAYTEAFF
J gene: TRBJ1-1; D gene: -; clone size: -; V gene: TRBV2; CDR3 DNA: TGTGCCAGCAGTGACGGGGGGGCTGAAGCTTTCTTT; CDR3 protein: CASSDGGAEAFF
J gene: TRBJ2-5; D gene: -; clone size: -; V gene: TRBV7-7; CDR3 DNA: TGTGCCAGCAGCCCGAGCCGGCGCGACCAAGAGACCCAGTACTTC; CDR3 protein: CASSPSRRDQETQYF
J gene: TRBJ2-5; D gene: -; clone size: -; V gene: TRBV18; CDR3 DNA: TGTGCCAGCTCACCACCGGGACTGCAAGAGACCCAGTACTTC; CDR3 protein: CASSPPGLQETQYF
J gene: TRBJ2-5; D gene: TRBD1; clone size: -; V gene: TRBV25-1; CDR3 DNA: TGTGCCAGCACCCACAGGGGCCCCCAAGAGACCCAGTACTTC; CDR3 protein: CASTHRGPQETQYF
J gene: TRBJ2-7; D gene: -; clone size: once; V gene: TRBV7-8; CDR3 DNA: TGTGCCAGCAGCGTAACAGGGAGCTCCTACGAGCAGTACTTC; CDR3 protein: CASSVTGSSYEQYF
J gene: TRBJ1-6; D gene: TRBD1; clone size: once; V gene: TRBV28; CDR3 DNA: TGTGCCAGCAGTTGGGACAGCCCTAATTCACCCCTCCACTTT; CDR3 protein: CASSWDSPNSPLHF
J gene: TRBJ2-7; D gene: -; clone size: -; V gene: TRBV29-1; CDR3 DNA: TGCAGCGTTGAGGTAAATAGCTACGAGCAGTACTTC; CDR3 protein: CSVEVNSYEQYF
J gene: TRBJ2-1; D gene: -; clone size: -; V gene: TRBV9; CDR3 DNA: TGTGCCAGCAGCGATTCCGGGGTTAAATTAACCCATGAGCAGTTCTTC; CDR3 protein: CASSDSGVKLTHEQFF
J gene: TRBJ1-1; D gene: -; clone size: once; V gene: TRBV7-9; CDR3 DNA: TGTGCCAGCACCTCACTCCCGCAGGGCGAAGCTTTCTTT; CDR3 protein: CASTSLPQGEAFF
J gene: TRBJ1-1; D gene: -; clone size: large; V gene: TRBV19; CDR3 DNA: TGTGCCAGTAGTAGCGGGGGGCCAACTGAAGCTTTCTTT; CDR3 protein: CASSSGGPTEAFF
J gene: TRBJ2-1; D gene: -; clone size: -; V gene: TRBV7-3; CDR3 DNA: TGTGCCAGCAGCTACCAGGGGCCGGGTGAGCAGTTCTTC; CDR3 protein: CASSYQGPGEQFF
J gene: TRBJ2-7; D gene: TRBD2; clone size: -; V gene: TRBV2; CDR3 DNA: TGTGCCAGCAAAAAAGGGACTAGCGGGGCTCCCTACGAGCAGTACTTC; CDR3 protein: CASKKGTSGAPYEQYF
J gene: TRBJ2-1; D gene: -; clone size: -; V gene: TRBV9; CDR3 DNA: TGTGCCAGCAGCGTAGACCCGGCCTACAATGAGCAGTTCTTC; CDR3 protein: CASSVDPAYNEQFF
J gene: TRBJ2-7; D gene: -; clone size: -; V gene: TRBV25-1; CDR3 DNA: TGTGCCACCTCGGGACACCTCTACGAGCAGTACTTC; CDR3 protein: CATSGHLYEQYF
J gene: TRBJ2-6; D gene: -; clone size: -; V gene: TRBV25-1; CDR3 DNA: TGTGCCAGCAGTGAACCACCCAACTCTGGGGCCAACGTCCTGACTTTC; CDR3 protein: CASSEPPNSGANVLTF
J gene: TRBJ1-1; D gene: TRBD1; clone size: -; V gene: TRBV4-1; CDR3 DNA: TGCGCCAGCAGCCCCCGCCTTCAGGGGGTGGGCACTGAAGCTTTCTTT; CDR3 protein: CASSPRLQGVGTEAFF
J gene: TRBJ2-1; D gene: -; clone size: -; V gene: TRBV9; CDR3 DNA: TGTGCCAGCAGCGCCCCACGGGTGGGAGGTTACAATGAGCAGTTCTTC; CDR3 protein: CASSAPRVGGYNEQFF
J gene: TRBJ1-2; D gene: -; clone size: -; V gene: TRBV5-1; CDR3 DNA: TGCGCCAGCAGCTTTACTTGGAACTATGGCTACACCTTC; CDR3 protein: CASSFTWNYGYTF
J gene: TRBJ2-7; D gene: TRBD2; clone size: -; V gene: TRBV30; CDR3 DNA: TGTGCCTGGAAAGGGTTGAGCGGGAGGGCCTCTTACGAGCAGTACTTC; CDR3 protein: CAWKGLSGRASYEQYF
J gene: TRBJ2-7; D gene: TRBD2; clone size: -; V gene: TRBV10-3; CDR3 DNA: TGTGCCATCAGAAGGACTAGCGGGTTTTACGAGCAGTACTTC; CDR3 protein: CAIRRTSGFYEQYF
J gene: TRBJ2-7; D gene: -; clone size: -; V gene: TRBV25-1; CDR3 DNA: TGTGCCAGCAGTGGTCGACAGCTCTACGAGCAGTACTTC; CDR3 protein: CASSGRQLYEQYF
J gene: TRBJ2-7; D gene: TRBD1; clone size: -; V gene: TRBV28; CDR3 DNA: TGTGCCAGCAGTTTTCGACAGGGGGGTTACGAGCAGTACTTC; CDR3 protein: CASSFRQGGYEQYF
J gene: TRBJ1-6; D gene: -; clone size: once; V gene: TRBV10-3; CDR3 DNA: TGTGCCACCAAGAACAGGGACTCCTATAATTCACCCCTCCACTTT; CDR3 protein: CATKNRDSYNSPLHF
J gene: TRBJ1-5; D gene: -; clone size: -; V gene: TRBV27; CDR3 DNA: TGTGCCAGCAGTTTACAGGCAGGGGCAAATCAGCCCCAGCATTTT; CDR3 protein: CASSLQAGANQPQHF
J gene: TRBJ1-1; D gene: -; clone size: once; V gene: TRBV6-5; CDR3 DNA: TGTGCCAGCAGTTTGATACAGGGTTCCCCTGAAGCTTTCTTT; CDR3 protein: CASSLIQGSPEAFF
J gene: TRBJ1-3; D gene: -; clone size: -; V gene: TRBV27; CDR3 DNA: TGTGCCAGCAGTCCTTCCCGAGGGGGTTCTGGAAACACCATATATTTT; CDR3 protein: CASSPSRGGSGNTIYF
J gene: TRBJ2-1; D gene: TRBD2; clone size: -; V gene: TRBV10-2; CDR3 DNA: TGCGCCAGCTCCCAAGCGGGAGAGTACAATGAGCAGTTCTTC; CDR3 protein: CASSQAGEYNEQFF
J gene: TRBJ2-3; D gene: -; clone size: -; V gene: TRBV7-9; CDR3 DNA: TGTGCCAGCAGCTTAGATTTCAACACAGATACGCAGTATTTT; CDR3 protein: CASSLDFNTDTQYF
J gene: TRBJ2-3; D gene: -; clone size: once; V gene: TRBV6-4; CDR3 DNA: TGTGCCAGCAGTGACTCAGGGCTAGATACGCAGTATTTT; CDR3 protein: CASSDSGLDTQYF
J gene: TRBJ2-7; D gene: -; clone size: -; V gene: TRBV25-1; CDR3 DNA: TGTGCCAGCAGTGAACGCTACGAGCAGTACTTC; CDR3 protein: CASSERYEQYF
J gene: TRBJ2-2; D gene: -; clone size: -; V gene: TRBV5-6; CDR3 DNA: TGTGCCAGCAGCTCGGGCTTGACGGCATCGGTCGGCGCCGGGGAGCTGTTTTTT; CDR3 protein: CASSSGLTASVGAGELFF
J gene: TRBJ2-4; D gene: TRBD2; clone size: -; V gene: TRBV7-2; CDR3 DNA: TGTGCCAGCAGCTTAGGGGGAGGGAGGTATCCGTTGAACATTCAGTACTTC; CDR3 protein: CASSLGGGRYPLNIQYF
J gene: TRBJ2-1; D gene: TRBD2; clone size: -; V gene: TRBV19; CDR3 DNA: TGTGCCAGTAGTATCATAGCGGGAGAGGTGAATGAGCAGTTCTTC; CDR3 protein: CASSIIAGEVNEQFF
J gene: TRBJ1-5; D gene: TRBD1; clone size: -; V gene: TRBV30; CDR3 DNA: TGTGCCTGGAGTCCAGGGGGCTCTGGCAATCAGCCCCAGCATTTT; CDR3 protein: CAWSPGGSGNQPQHF
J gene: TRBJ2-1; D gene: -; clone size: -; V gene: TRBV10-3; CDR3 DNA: TGTGCCATCAGTGGTGGAGGGGCGGGTAGCAATGAGCAGTTCTTC; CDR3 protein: CAISGGGAGSNEQFF
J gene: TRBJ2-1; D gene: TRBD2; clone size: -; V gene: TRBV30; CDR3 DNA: TGTGCCTGGAGTGTACAAGCGGGGGATTACAATGAGCAGTTCTTC; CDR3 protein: CAWSVQAGDYNEQFF
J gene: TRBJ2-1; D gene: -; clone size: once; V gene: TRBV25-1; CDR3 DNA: TGTGCCAGCAGTGAGGCTAGCTACAATGAGCAGTTCTTC; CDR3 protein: CASSEASYNEQFF
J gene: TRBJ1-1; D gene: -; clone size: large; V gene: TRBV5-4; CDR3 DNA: TGTGCCAGCAGCTTAACGACAGGAACTGAAGCTTTCTTT; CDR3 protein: CASSLTTGTEAFF
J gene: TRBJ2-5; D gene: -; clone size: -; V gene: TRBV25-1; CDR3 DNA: TGTGCCAGCAGCGACGACGGCCCTAAAGAGACCCAGTACTTC; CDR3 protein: CASSDDGPKETQYF
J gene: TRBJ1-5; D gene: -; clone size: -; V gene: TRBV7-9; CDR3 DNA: TGTGCCAGCAGCCGGGACGGTAATCAGCCCCAGCATTTT; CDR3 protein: CASSRDGNQPQHF
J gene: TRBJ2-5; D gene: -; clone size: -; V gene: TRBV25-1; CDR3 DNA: TGTGCCAGCAGGCAAGAGACCCAGTACTTC; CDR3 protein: CASRQETQYF